This T cell receptor beta chain was profiled in a study of blood T cell repertoires in COVID-19 (dated by TCRdb to the early 2020s). Study-wide context: Samples from collaborators originated in the United States, Italy and Spain and spanned both the acute and convalescent phases of COVID-19. Nearly every sample came with metadata listing a de-identified subject ID, COVID-19 status, age in years and sex. The samples were drawn from two sources: the first 160 participants of the ongoing ImmuneRACE study, and 1,254 subjects contributed by 6 global collaborators. Where available, HLA class I and class II types were obtained from metadata supplied by the sample provider rather than from assay-based typing. The dataset comprised deeply sampled blood TCRbeta repertoires from subjects exposed to, actively infected with, or recovered from COVID-19. The prospective study material was composed of cDNA or gDNA derived from T cells, B-cell-depleted T cells, or PBMCs. The repertoires were made available in a free public database intended to serve as a resource for research on the immune response to SARS-CoV-2. Results and caveats for the whole study, not just this receptor: The quantity of clinical and demographic metadata differed by source and by participant and was supplied without curation.

With respect to this clone: This clone's antigen is unknown. Per-base quality was not reported, and no clone a single base away is much larger than it.

Collaborating institutions collected whole blood in K2EDTA tubes following their own protocols. For TCRbeta analysis, collaborators shipped samples as frozen whole blood, isolated PBMCs, or DNA extracted from either of those sample types. The immunoSEQ Assay, a bias-controlled multiplex PCR, was used to amplify TCRbeta CDR3 regions from genomic DNA. Under the source paper's analysis protocol: The number of nucleated cells in each sample was estimated from the amplification of reference gene primers within the assay. To quantify the absolute abundance of each unique TCRbeta CDR3 rearrangement, sequence reads were collapsed and filtered. For each sample, productive Simpson clonality was calculated as the square root of Simpson's diversity index over productive rearrangements. TCRdb retrieved this table from immuneACCESS and kept in-frame rearrangements only. Not all clones are present; in checked studies, unresolved V genes account for under half, and no reason is known for the remainder. From that table come the V and J calls and clone size; the DNA was used to work out D and trimming. This sample has a few hundred thousand clones in its table, and about 83% of those were observed once. The ten largest clones capture approximately 2.9% of the sample.

V was cut back by 0 bases and J by 4 bases, leaving a gap of 10 bases between them. Reading the germline V gene (reference sequence) gives CDR1 SGHKS and CDR2 YYEKEE. Including cysteine and phenylalanine, the CDR3 has 14 amino acids. The DNA shown is the 42-base CDR3, in frame from base 1. The sequencing input was peripheral blood. Rearrangement joined TRBV5-5 to TRBJ1-1; TRBD1 could be the D gene, as 5 bases match. The receptor comes from a man aged 50-60 years with active or convalescent COVID-19. The nucleotide sequence reads as follows: TGTGCCAGCAGCTTGGAGCAGGGATTCACTGAAGCTTTCTTT. Its protein is CASSLEQGFTEAFF.